This TCR beta chain was identified during a study of cytomegalovirus exposure and HLA in healthy donors. A single count supports this clone. Libraries were prepared by immunoSEQ multiplex PCR; TCRdb keeps only in-frame clonotypes and omits some of them. The sample holds about 130,000 clones, roughly 90% seen once. Trimming removed 2 bases from V and 7 bases from J, with 11 bases in between. The CDR3 is 13 amino acids. Germline-derived CDR1 and CDR2 are MNHNY and SVGAGI (reference sequence). The origin of this receptor is a woman under 30 in good health and CMV-seronegative. Sequencing input: PBMCs. The chain uses TRBV6-6 and TRBJ1-2; the D gene is possibly TRBD1 (5 bases). The CDR3 coding sequence is TGTGCCAGCAGTTACGGGGGGGTCGGTGGCTACACCTTC. Its protein is CASSYGGVGGYTF.